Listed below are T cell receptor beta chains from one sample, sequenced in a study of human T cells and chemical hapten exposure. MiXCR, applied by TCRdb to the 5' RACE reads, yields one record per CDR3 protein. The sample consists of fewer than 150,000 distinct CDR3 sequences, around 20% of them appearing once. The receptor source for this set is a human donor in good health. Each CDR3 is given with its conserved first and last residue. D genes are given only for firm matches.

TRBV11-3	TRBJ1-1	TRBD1	CASSSGTGEAFF
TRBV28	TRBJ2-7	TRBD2	CASTVFGSGRARRGEQYF
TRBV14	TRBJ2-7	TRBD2	CASSQRGTSGRTEQYF
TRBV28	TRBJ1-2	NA	CASSLAIYGYTF
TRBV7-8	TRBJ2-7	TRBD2	CPSTRLAGPYEQYF
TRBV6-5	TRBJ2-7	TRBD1	CASSYSRGSYEQYF
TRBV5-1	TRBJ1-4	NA	CASSLEDLRREKLFF
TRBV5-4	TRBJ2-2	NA	CASSLPGRSNTGELFF
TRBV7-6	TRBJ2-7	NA	CASSQLAASPTYEQYF
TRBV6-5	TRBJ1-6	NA	CASRQEQVYNSPLHF
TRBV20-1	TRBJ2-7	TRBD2	CSAPLAGGPFRRDEQYF
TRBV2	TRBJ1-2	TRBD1	CASRRIRDRDGYTF
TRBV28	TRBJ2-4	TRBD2	CASSSLRTSYFTQYF
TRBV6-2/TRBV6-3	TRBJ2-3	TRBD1	CASRQGLDTQYF
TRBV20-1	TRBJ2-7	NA	CSASPSSYEQYF
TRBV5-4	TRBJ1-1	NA	CASSFVAVMNTEAFF
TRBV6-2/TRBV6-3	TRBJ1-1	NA	CASRGMRAFF
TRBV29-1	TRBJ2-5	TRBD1	CSVERGTGTQETQYF
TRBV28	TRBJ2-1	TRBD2	CASSTLSSGSRHEQFF
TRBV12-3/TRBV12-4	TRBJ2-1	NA	CASSSERGLSTEQFF
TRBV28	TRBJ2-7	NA	CASMGAQQYF
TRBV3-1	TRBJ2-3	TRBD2	CASSLSELAGVTDTQYF
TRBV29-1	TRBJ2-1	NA	CSVEIGDSLEQFF
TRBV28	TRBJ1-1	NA	CASSLIYTGAFF
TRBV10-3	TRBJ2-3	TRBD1	CAISRQGNTDTQYF
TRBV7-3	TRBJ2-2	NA	CASSLGPVDTGELFF
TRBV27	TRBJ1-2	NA	CASSSPETGRYGYTF
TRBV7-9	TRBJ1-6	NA	CASSRDGTLPNSPLHF
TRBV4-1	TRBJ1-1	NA	CASSSVGNTEAFF
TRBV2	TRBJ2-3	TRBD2	CASSEAGLAGVTDTQYF
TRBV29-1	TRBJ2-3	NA	CSVLRGLSDTQYF
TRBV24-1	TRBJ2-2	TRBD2	CATSDGLAGVPGELFF
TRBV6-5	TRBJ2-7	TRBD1	CASSSIPGTGAYEQYF
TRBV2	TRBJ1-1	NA	CASSENWGTEAFF
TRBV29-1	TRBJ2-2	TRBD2	CSARTGGEELFF
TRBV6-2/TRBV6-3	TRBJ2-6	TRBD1	CASGRLSWDSASGANVLTF
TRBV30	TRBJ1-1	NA	CAWSGGGRRNTEAFF
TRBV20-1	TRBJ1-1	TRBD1	CSARGQGKTEAFF
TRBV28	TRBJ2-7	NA	CASSPPQAHSYEQYF
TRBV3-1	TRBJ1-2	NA	CASSHPAGGYTF
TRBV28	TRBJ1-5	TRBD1	CASSIQPWTGMGNQPQHF
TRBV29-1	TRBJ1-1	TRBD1	CSVEVGTGVRTAEAFF
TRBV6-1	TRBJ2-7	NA	CASSPDLEQYF
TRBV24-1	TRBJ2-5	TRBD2	CATSGREYQETQYF
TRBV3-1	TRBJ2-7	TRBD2	CASSPTGTSGRYEQYF